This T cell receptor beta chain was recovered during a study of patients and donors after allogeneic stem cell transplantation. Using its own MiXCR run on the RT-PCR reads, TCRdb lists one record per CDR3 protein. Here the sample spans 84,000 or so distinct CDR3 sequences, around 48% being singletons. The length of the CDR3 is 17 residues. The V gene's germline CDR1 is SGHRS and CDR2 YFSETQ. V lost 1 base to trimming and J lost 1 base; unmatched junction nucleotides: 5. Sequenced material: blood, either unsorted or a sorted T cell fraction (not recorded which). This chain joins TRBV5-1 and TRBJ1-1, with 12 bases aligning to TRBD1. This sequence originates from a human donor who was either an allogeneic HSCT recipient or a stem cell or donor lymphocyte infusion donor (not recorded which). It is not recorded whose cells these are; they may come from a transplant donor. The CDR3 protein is CASSLRGQGAQNTEAFF. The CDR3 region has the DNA TGCGCCAGCAGCTTGAGGGGACAGGGGGCTCAGAACACTGAAGCTTTCTTT.